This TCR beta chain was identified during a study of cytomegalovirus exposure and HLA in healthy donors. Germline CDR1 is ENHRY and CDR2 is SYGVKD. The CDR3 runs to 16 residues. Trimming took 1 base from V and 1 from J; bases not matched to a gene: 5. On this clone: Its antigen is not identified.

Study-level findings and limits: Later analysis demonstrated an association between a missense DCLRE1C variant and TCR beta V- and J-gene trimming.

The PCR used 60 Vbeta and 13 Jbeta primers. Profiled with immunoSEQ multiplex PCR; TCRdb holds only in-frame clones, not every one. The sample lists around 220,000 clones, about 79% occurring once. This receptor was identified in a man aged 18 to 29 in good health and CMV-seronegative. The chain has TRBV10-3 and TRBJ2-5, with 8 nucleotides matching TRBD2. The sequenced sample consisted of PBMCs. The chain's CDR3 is CAISEYRGGTQETQYF. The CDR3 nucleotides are TGTGCCATCAGTGAGTACCGCGGGGGGACCCAAGAGACCCAGTACTTC.